This passage covers 26 T cell receptor beta chains from one sample sequenced in a study of T cells in women clearing cervical HPV infection. Sequencing was performed with immunoSEQ multiplex PCR; in TCRdb, only in-frame clones are kept and a portion is missing. Its listing shows about 20,000 clones. Sequencing was performed on blood buffy coat. These receptors were collected from a woman between 18 and 70 years old with a cervical HPV16 infection that either progressed to CIN3+ or cleared (not recorded which).

In regard to this clone: With the read ending 3 residues before the CDR3 end, the germline J gene is used to fill in that end. The J gene is TRBJ1-2, the V gene TRBV7-9; D remains unclear. Germline values: CDR1 SEHNR, CDR2 FQNEAQ (reference sequence). The CDR3 runs 14 residues. The sequenced part of the CDR3 DNA is TGTGCCAGCAGTTCTAGCGGAATCTCCTACGAC. It codes for CASSSSGISYD. The full CDR3 sequence reads CASSSSGISYDYTF.

In the case of this clone: The missing CDR3 end, 3 residues past where the read stops, is filled in from the germline J gene. The chain links TRBV10-3 to TRBJ1-5; weak D call: TRBD1 (5 bases). Germline V lookup: CDR1 ENHRY, CDR2 SYGVKD. The V and J ends lost 6 bases and 5 bases respectively, with 8 bases between them. This CDR3 comprises 12 residues. This CDR3 is CAISGGDQPQHF. The DNA read from the CDR3 is TGTGCCATCAGCGGAGGGGATCAGCCC.

In the case of this clone: The read gets to within 3 residues of the CDR3 end, and the germline J gene fills in the rest. The chain uses TRBV7-6 and TRBJ2-4, with D possibly being TRBD1 (6 bases). Germline V CDR1 and CDR2: SGHVS, FNYEAQ. The CDR3 length is 13 residues. The CDR3: CASSGYREYGQYF. The covered CDR3 bases are TGTGCCAGCAGCGGCTACAGGGAGTATGGT. The variable domain in full, with the rest retrieved from reference TRBV7-6 and TRBJ2-4, is GAGVSQSPRYKVTKRGQDVALRCDPISGHVSLYWYRQALGQGPEFLTYFNYEAQQDKSGLPNDRFSAERPEGSISTLTIQRTEQRDSAMYRCASSGYREYGQYFGAGTRLSVL.

Note on this clone: Coverage ceases 3 residues before the CDR3 finishes, and the germline J gene fills in the end. The chain links TRBV10-3 to TRBJ2-3, with D possibly matching TRBD1 (6 bases). The CDR3 spans 15 residues. CDR1 ENHRY and CDR2 SYGVKD come from the germline V gene. The CDR3 bases that were read are TGTGCCATCAGTGAAGGGACGGCCTCAGGGGAGACG. Translated, it gives CAISEGTASGET. The full CDR3 reads CAISEGTASGETQYF.

To note about this clone: Read data end 3 residues before the CDR3 end; the end is taken from the germline J gene. The V call is TRBV12-3 or TRBV12-4, the J call TRBJ2-7; D is perhaps TRBD1 (7 bases). The CDR3 loop spans 15 amino acids. V shed 3 bases and J shed 4 bases, with 16 bases lying between them. CDR3: CASSLGGQAVYEQYF. CDR3 DNA, as far as it was read: TGTGCCAGCAGTTTGGGAGGACAGGCCGTTTACGAG.

Concerning this clone: The sequenced fragment ends 3 residues before the CDR3 boundary, so the rest is inferred from the germline J gene. The chain employs TRBV2 and TRBJ2-3; 8 nucleotides agree with TRBD1. The CDR3 spans 15 residues. Germline V gives CDR1 SNHLY, CDR2 FYNNEI. The chain's CDR3 is CASSEKTGDNQPQYF. The CDR3 bases that were read are TGTGCCAGCAGTGAAAAGACAGGGGACAATCAGCCG.

CDR3 in amino acids: CASSRGGEQFF. CDR3 bases read: TGTGCCAGTTCTAGAGGGGGTGAG. The chain recombines TRBV19 with TRBJ2-1; a possible D gene is TRBD1 (6 bases). Coverage ceases 3 residues before the CDR3 finishes, and the germline J gene fills in the end. This CDR3 has 11 residues. Germline V gene lookup returns CDR1 LNHDA and CDR2 SQIVND (reference sequence). Trimming stripped 8 bases from V and 9 bases from J, with 11 bases between.

In regard to this clone: Sequencing ends 3 residues short of the CDR3 end; the germline J gene provides the rest. The rearrangement links TRBV6-2 or TRBV6-3 to TRBJ1-2; D unclear. The CDR3 has 17 residues. Germline CDR1 reads MNHEY; CDR2 reads SVGEGT. CDR3 loop: CASSFRLAGVPSDEYTF. The sequenced CDR3 bases are TGTGCCAGCAGTTTCCGATTAGCGGGAGTTCCCTCGGATGAA.

Concerning this clone: The read comes to an end 3 residues before the CDR3 does, leaving the germline J gene to fill in the end. The chain carries TRBV7-9 and TRBJ1-1; possibly TRBD1 for D (5 bases). Germline CDR1 is SEHNR and CDR2 is FQNEAQ (reference sequence). There are 15 residues in the CDR3. Deletions cut 7 bases from V and 4 bases from J, with 19 bases between. Partial CDR3 DNA: TGTGCCAGCACCCGAGTGGAGGGGCTCCCCACTGAA. Its protein is CASTRVEGLPTE. The whole CDR3 region reads CASTRVEGLPTEAFF.

Points on this clone: Sequencing ends 3 residues short of the CDR3 end; the germline J gene provides the rest. The J gene is TRBJ1-1, the V gene TRBV28; D may be TRBD1 (5 bases). V gave up 3 bases and J gave up 4 bases, with 12 bases separating them. CDR1 and CDR2 (germline): MDHEN, SYDVKM. The CDR3 consists of 14 residues. The CDR3 DNA, read in part, is TGTGCCAGCAGTTTCCATGACAGACCCACTGAA. Residues: CASSFHDRPTE. The full CDR3 protein is CASSFHDRPTEAFF.

About this clone itself: The read ends 3 residues early relative to the CDR3; the germline J gene fills the gap. This chain uses TRBV5-6 with TRBJ2-5; no clear D. Germline V gene data show CDR1 as SGHDT and CDR2 as YYEEEE. The V end was cut by 0 bases, the J end by 5 bases, with 2 bases between. The CDR3 extends over 11 amino acids. CDR3: CASSLAETQYF. Partial CDR3 DNA: TGTGCCAGCAGCTTGGCGGAGACC.

A remark on this clone: The read is 3 residues too short to cover the CDR3 end, so that end is filled in from the germline J gene. The chain links TRBV19 to TRBJ2-3, with 9 bases that match TRBD1. Germline V gene sequence: CDR1 LNHDA, CDR2 SQIVND (reference sequence). This CDR3 region has 15 residues. CDR3 protein: CASSKGQGSTQPQYF. The sequenced CDR3 bases are TGTGCCAGTAGTAAGGGACAGGGATCGACTCAGCCG.

To note about this clone: The read gets to within 3 residues of the CDR3 end, and the germline J gene fills in the rest. The V and J genes are TRBV20-1 and TRBJ2-7; 7 nucleotides match TRBD1. CDR1 and CDR2 from the germline V gene are DFQATT and SNEGSKA (reference sequence). This CDR3 contains 14 residues. V lost 6 bases, J lost 1 base, and 9 bases stayed unmatched. The CDR3 reads CSAPRGIESYEQYF. The CDR3 DNA, read in part, is TGCAGTGCGCCCAGGGGGATCGAATCCTACGAG.

Comments on this clone: From the germline J gene comes the end of the CDR3, since the read stops 3 residues before it. The V gene is TRBV7-9, the J gene TRBJ1-1; 7 bases map to TRBD1. The CDR3 length is 14 residues. Germline values: CDR1 SEHNR, CDR2 FQNEAQ (reference sequence). The DNA read from the CDR3 is TGTGCCAGCAGCTTACTACAGGGGATGGTGGAA. Its translation is CASSLLQGMVE. The CDR3 in full is CASSLLQGMVEAFF.

Worth noting for this clone: Sequencing ends 3 residues short of the CDR3 end; the germline J gene provides the rest. The V and J genes are TRBV6-1 and TRBJ1-2, with D maybe TRBD1 (5 bases). The CDR3 covers 13 residues. The germline gives CDR1 MNHNS, CDR2 SASEGT. CDR3 DNA (partial): TGTGCCAGCAGTGAAGCGGAGGGGCGGACC. The encoded protein is CASSEAEGRT. The whole CDR3 protein reads CASSEAEGRTYTF.

Note on this clone: The read halts 3 residues ahead of the CDR3 end, with the missing end drawn from the germline J gene. J is TRBJ2-5 and V is TRBV6-2 or TRBV6-3; 9 nucleotides match TRBD2. Germline loops: CDR1 MNHEY, CDR2 SVGEGT. The CDR3 has 14 amino acids. J was trimmed by 5 bases and V by 7 bases; bases with no gene match: 8. This CDR3 is CASKGASGKETQYF. The CDR3 DNA, read in part, is TGTGCCAGCAAGGGGGCTAGCGGGAAGGAGACC.

Points on this clone: The CDR3 is cut off 3 residues early in the read; its end comes from the germline J gene. This chain connects TRBV5-6 to TRBJ1-4; weak D call: TRBD1 (5 bases). The CDR3 spans 15 residues. CDR1 is SGHDT and CDR2 is YYEEEE in the germline V gene. This CDR3 is CASSLAGQGGWKLFF. The CDR3 DNA, read in part, is TGTGCCAGCAGCTTGGCCGGCCAGGGAGGGTGGAAA.

For this clone: Sequencing ends 3 residues short of the CDR3 end; the germline J gene provides the rest. This chain links TRBV6-1 with TRBJ2-7; TRBD1 matches at 7 bases. V trimming: 4 bases; J trimming: 4 bases; junction bases outside the gene matches: 4. Germline CDR1 MNHNS, CDR2 SASEGT. This CDR3 has 13 residues. The CDR3 is CASSGTTGYEQYF. The sequenced part of the CDR3 DNA is TGTGCCAGCAGTGGAACGACAGGGTACGAG.

Regarding this clone: Read coverage stops 3 residues before the CDR3 terminus; the germline J gene supplies the remainder. The V and J genes are TRBV5-1 and TRBJ2-7; 7 positions agree with TRBD1. V was pared by 4 bases and J by 2 bases, with 9 bases of the junction left unmatched. The germline V gene encodes CDR1 SGHRS and CDR2 YFSETQ. The CDR3 runs to 15 residues. The CDR3 DNA, read in part, is TGCGCCAGCAGCCCTTATCTCCAGGGGGCCTACGAG. This codes for CASSPYLQGAYE. The CDR3 in its entirety is CASSPYLQGAYEQYF.

With regard to this clone: The CDR3 end lies 3 residues beyond the end of the read and is filled in from the germline J gene. Other DNA sequences in the same sample also yield this CDR3. The chain joins TRBV7-9 to TRBJ1-3, with a weak D call TRBD1 (5 bases). The V gene lost 4 bases and the J gene lost 0 bases, with 10 bases spanning the gap. The CDR3 covers 15 residues. In germline, CDR1 is SEHNR, CDR2 FQNEAQ (reference sequence). The CDR3 DNA, read in part, is TGTGCCAGCAGCTCCACAGGTTACTCTGGAAACACC. Translation gives CASSSTGYSGNT. The whole CDR3 sequence reads CASSSTGYSGNTIYF. Complete variable domain (other parts from reference TRBV7-9 and TRBJ1-3): DTGVSQNPRHKITKRGQNVTFRCDPISEHNRLYWYRQTLGQGPEFLTYFQNEAQLEKSRLLSDRFSAERPKGSFSTLEIQRTEQGDSAMYLCASSSTGYSGNTIYFGEGSWLTVV.

As concerns this clone: The CDR3 end lies 3 residues beyond the end of the read and is filled in from the germline J gene. This rearrangement joins TRBV7-2 to TRBJ1-4, with 7 bases aligning to TRBD1. CDR1 is SGHTA, CDR2 FQGNSA, per germline. J lost 7 bases, V lost 1 base, and 3 bases had no gene match. This CDR3 has 14 residues. The DNA read from the CDR3 is TGTGCCAGCAGCTTAGGACAGGGACCTGAAAAA. Protein product: CASSLGQGPEK. The complete CDR3 sequence is CASSLGQGPEKLFF.

Details on this clone: The read ends 3 residues shy of where the CDR3 ends; the end is completed using the germline J gene. The chain recombines TRBV5-1 with TRBJ2-7; 10 bases are shared with TRBD1. J lost 3 bases, V lost 5 bases, and 2 bases had no gene match. CDR1 and CDR2 from the germline V gene are SGHRS and YFSETQ. CDR3 length: 13 residues. This CDR3 is CASRGQGFYEQYF. The CDR3 DNA, read in part, is TGCGCCAGCAGGGGACAGGGGTTCTACGAG. The whole variable domain, filled in from reference TRBV5-1 and TRBJ2-7, reads KAGVTQTPRYLIKTRGQQVTLSCSPISGHRSVSWYQQTPGQGLQFLFEYFSETQRNKGNFPGRFSGRQFSNSRSEMNVSTLELGDSALYLCASRGQGFYEQYFGPGTRLTVT.

Remarks on this clone: The read falls 3 residues short of the CDR3 end, and the missing part is taken from the germline J gene. The V and J genes are TRBV13 and TRBJ1-1, with D perhaps TRBD1 (6 bases). The germline gives CDR1 PRHDT, CDR2 FYEKMQ (reference sequence). CDR3 length: 13 residues. The chain's CDR3 is CASSLGEGETAFF. The covered CDR3 bases are TGTGCCAGCAGCTTAGGCGAGGGGGAGACA.

CDR3 DNA (partial): TGTGCCATCAGCCCTAGCGGGAGGGCCACTGAG. Protein sequence: CAISPSGRATE. The whole CDR3 region reads CAISPSGRATEQFF. This chain connects TRBV10-3 to TRBJ2-1, with TRBD2 matching 12 bases. The read ends 3 residues early relative to the CDR3; the germline J gene fills the gap. J lost 9 bases, V lost 6 bases, and 6 bases had no gene match. The CDR3 totals 14 residues. Germline CDR1 and CDR2: ENHRY and SYGVKD.

With regard to this clone: Read sequence stops 3 residues before the CDR3 end, and the germline J gene provides the missing end. Other DNA sequences from this sample encode an identical CDR3 as well. V usage is TRBV7-2 and J usage is TRBJ1-2; 8 nucleotides agree with TRBD1. V gave up 3 bases and J gave up 4 bases; unmatched junction bases: 7. Germline assignment: CDR1 SGHTA and CDR2 FQGNSA. CDR3 length: 15 amino acids. The CDR3: CASSFGQGGVYGYTF. The sequenced CDR3 bases are TGTGCCAGCAGCTTCGGACAGGGAGGGGTCTATGGC. The entire variable domain, with the rest obtained from reference TRBV7-2 and TRBJ1-2, is as follows: GAGVSQSPSNKVTEKGKDVELRCDPISGHTALYWYRQSLGQGLEFLIYFQGNSAPDKSGLPSDRFSAERTGGSVSTLTIQRTQQEDSAVYLCASSFGQGGVYGYTFGSGTRLTVV.

Details on this clone: Read coverage stops 3 residues before the CDR3 terminus; the germline J gene supplies the remainder. The genes are TRBV19 and TRBJ2-4; TRBD1 might be the D (6 bases). Germline values: CDR1 LNHDA, CDR2 SQIVND (reference sequence). The CDR3 covers 14 residues. The sequenced part of the CDR3 DNA is TGTGCCAGTAGACAGGGTCCAGGGAACTATGGT. Protein: CASRQGPGNYG. The complete CDR3 protein is CASRQGPGNYGQYF.